Following are 20 T cell receptor beta chains from one sample sequenced in a study of HIV-infected patients and healthy controls. TCRdb re-called the 5' RACE reads with MiXCR, one entry per CDR3 protein. Counted here are approximately 67,000 distinct CDR3 sequences, roughly a sixth occurring once; the ten biggest clones make up approximately 5%. Sequencing input: CD4+ T cells from blood. These receptors came from a human donor in good health.

V usage is TRBV2 and J usage is TRBJ1-5, with D possibly matching TRBD1 (5 bases). The CDR3 length is 14 residues. CDR1 is SNHLY and CDR2 is FYNNEI in the germline V gene. The V gene lost 1 base and the J gene lost 3 bases, with 7 bases spanning the gap. The CDR3 protein is CASSEGGPNQPQHF. DNA of the CDR3: TGTGCCAGCAGTGAAGGGGGACCCAATCAGCCCCAGCATTTT.

This clonotype was seen a few times. The CDR3 is CASSFFMMWDSGANVLTF. The CDR3 region has the DNA TGTGCCAGCAGTTTTTTTATGATGTGGGACTCTGGGGCCAACGTCCTGACTTTC. The rearrangement links TRBV12-3 or TRBV12-4 to TRBJ2-6; D not certain. V was shortened by 3 bases and J by 0 bases, with 15 bases between the two germline ends. The CDR3 sequence is 18 residues long.

This chain joins TRBV7-9 and TRBJ2-3; TRBD1 matches at 9 bases. Looked up from germline, CDR1 is SEHNR and CDR2 is FQNEAQ (reference sequence). V gave up 5 bases and J gave up 6 bases; unmatched junction bases: 6. The length of the CDR3 is 14 residues. The CDR3 is CASSLDRGVDTQYF. The CDR3 region has the DNA TGTGCCAGCAGCCTCGACAGGGGGGTCGATACGCAGTATTTT. Full variable domain (missing parts from reference TRBV7-9 and TRBJ2-3): DTGVSQNPRHKITKRGQNVTFRCDPISEHNRLYWYRQTLGQGPEFLTYFQNEAQLEKSRLLSDRFSAERPKGSFSTLEIQRTEQGDSAMYLCASSLDRGVDTQYFGPGTRLTVL.

CDR3 residues: CASSLGQSNEQFF. DNA of the CDR3: TGTGCCAGCAGTTTAGGACAGTCCAATGAGCAGTTCTTC. The V and J genes are TRBV12-3 or TRBV12-4 and TRBJ2-1; D is possibly TRBD1 (5 bases). The V and J ends lost 1 base and 6 bases respectively, with 7 bases between them. The CDR3 has 13 residues.

This clonotype was recorded many times. This chain connects TRBV10-3 to TRBJ2-1, with 13 bases matching TRBD2. This CDR3 is built from 16 residues. Germline CDR1 ENHRY, CDR2 SYGVKD. The V gene end was trimmed by 5 bases and the J gene end by 5 bases; junction bases not matched to a gene: 6. CDR3 region: CAISKNGTSGDNEQFF. The CDR3 DNA follows: TGTGCCATCAGTAAAAACGGGACTAGCGGGGACAATGAGCAGTTCTTC.

This clonotype showed up just a few times. The chain has TRBV19 and TRBJ1-5, with D unresolved. The V end lost 7 bases, the J end lost 7 bases, and 17 bases lay between the germline ends. Germline CDR1 LNHDA, CDR2 SQIVND (reference sequence). The CDR3 extends over 14 amino acids. The CDR3 protein is CASIPWAVGQPQHF. CDR3 nucleotide sequence: TGTGCCAGTATTCCTTGGGCGGTTGGACAGCCCCAGCATTTT.

This clonotype was seen many times. This CDR3 reads CASSLQVGYYNEQFF. CDR3 DNA sequence: TGTGCCAGCAGTCTTCAGGTAGGGTACTACAATGAGCAGTTCTTC. The chain employs TRBV7-2 and TRBJ2-1; D gene uncertain. Germline V gives CDR1 SGHTA, CDR2 FQGNSA. Trimming left V 6 bases short and J 3 bases short, with 15 bases between. The CDR3 is made up of 15 amino acids.

This clonotype appeared many times. The CDR3 spells CSVEVRGPYNEQFF. The CDR3 nucleotides read TGCAGCGTTGAAGTGAGGGGGCCCTACAATGAGCAGTTCTTC. The chain has TRBV29-1 and TRBJ2-1, with 7 nucleotides matching TRBD1. The V gene's germline CDR1 is SQVTM and CDR2 ANQGSEA. The CDR3 spans 14 residues. V lost 1 base and J lost 2; bases outside the gene matches: 2.

The V gene is TRBV9, the J gene TRBJ2-1, with TRBD1 matching 7 bases. In germline, CDR1 is SGDLS, CDR2 YYNGEE. There are 16 residues in the CDR3. After removal of 4 bases from V and 0 bases from J, the junction contained 7 bases not matched to a gene. CDR3 region: CASSTRQGSSYNEQFF. DNA of the CDR3: TGTGCCAGCAGCACCAGACAGGGCAGCTCCTACAATGAGCAGTTCTTC.

Many counts were recorded for this clonotype. V usage is TRBV7-2 and J usage is TRBJ2-5; D gene unclear. Germline lookup yields CDR1 SGHTA and CDR2 FQGNSA. Trimming left V 5 bases short and J 4 bases short, with 8 bases between. The CDR3 loop spans 12 amino acids. CDR3 sequence reads: CASSQGLETQYF. CDR3 nucleotide sequence: TGTGCCAGCAGCCAAGGGTTAGAGACCCAGTACTTC.

The chain uses TRBV2 and TRBJ2-2; D gene ambiguous. CDR3 length equals 14 residues. CDR1 is SNHLY, CDR2 FYNNEI, per germline. Trimming shortened V by 5 bases and J by 6 bases, and 13 bases separated the two germline ends. CDR3 loop: CASSQNKLSGELFF. For the CDR3, the DNA is TGTGCCAGCAGTCAGAACAAGCTATCCGGGGAGCTGTTTTTT. Full variable domain (missing parts from reference TRBV2 and TRBJ2-2): EPEVTQTPSHQVTQMGQEVILRCVPISNHLYFYWYRQILGQKVEFLVSFYNNEISEKSEIFDDQFSVERPDGSNFTLKIRSTKLEDSAMYFCASSQNKLSGELFFGEGSRLTVL.

CDR3 coding DNA: TGCAGTGCTAGAGATCTGACAGAAGGAGAGACCCAGTACTTC. This codes for CSARDLTEGETQYF. The genes are TRBV20-1 and TRBJ2-5; tentative D call: TRBD1 (5 bases). The V end lost 0 bases, the J end lost 4 bases, and 12 bases lay between the germline ends. Germline V gene sequence: CDR1 DFQATT, CDR2 SNEGSKA (reference sequence). The CDR3 extends over 14 amino acids.

Only a few counts were recorded for this clonotype. The chain recombines TRBV12-3 or TRBV12-4 with TRBJ1-1; 10 bases agree with TRBD1. The CDR3 is 15 amino acids. The junction had 10 bases not matched to a gene; V was cut back by 7 bases and J by 5 bases. DNA of the CDR3: TGTGCCAGCAATCGACAGGGGGCGAGGGGGACTGAAGCTTTCTTT. It encodes CASNRQGARGTEAFF.

Many counts were recorded for this clonotype. The chain combines TRBV20-1 with TRBJ1-4; TRBD1 is a possible D gene (5 bases). CDR3 length equals 14 residues. CDR1 is DFQATT, CDR2 SNEGSKA, per germline (reference sequence). V lost 3 bases to trimming and J lost 5 bases, with 13 bases between them. CDR3 protein: CSARGDLRNEKLFF. Written as DNA, the CDR3 is TGCAGTGCTAGGGGGGACTTACGAAATGAAAAACTGTTTTTT.

The chain combines TRBV20-1 with TRBJ1-6, with D tentatively TRBD1 (5 bases). Trimming removed 6 bases at V and 8 bases at J, with 17 bases between. CDR1 and CDR2 (germline): DFQATT, SNEGSKA (reference sequence). CDR3 length: 14 amino acids. The CDR3 region is CSAEPGPLDSPLHF. Here the CDR3 DNA reads TGCAGTGCCGAGCCGGGACCCCTTGATTCACCCCTCCACTTT.

The J gene is TRBJ1-6, the V gene TRBV30, with a possible D match to TRBD1 (5 bases). CDR3 size: 13 residues. The V and J ends lost 3 bases and 7 bases respectively, with 10 bases between them. Looked up from germline, CDR1 is GTSNPN and CDR2 is SVGIG (reference sequence). The CDR3 coding sequence is TGTGCCTGGAGAAGTCGGGGCAATTCACCCCTCCACTTT. Its translation is CAWRSRGNSPLHF.

In this sample, this clonotype turned up many times. This chain links TRBV18 with TRBJ1-1, with D perhaps TRBD1 (6 bases). Trimming cost V 4 bases and J 4 bases, with 22 bases left between them. CDR1 and CDR2 (germline): KGHSH, LQKENI. The CDR3 extends over 17 amino acids. This CDR3 is CASSLTPLQGWVTEAFF. In DNA, the CDR3 is TGTGCCAGCTCACTCACACCCCTACAGGGTTGGGTCACTGAAGCTTTCTTT. The full variable domain, its missing parts supplied by reference TRBV18 and TRBJ1-1, is NAGVMQNPRHLVRRRGQEARLRCSPMKGHSHVYWYRQLPEEGLKFMVYLQKENIIDESGMPKERFSAEFPKEGPSILRIQQVVRGDSAAYFCASSLTPLQGWVTEAFFGQGTRLTVV.

This rearrangement joins TRBV3-1 to TRBJ1-1; TRBD1 aligns across 7 bases. The V gene's germline CDR1 is LGHDT and CDR2 YNNKEL (reference sequence). This CDR3 has 14 residues. Trimming cost V 3 bases and J 4 bases; bases outside gene matches: 5. The CDR3 is CASSHSTGATEAFF. The CDR3 region has the DNA TGTGCCAGCAGCCACAGTACAGGGGCCACTGAAGCTTTCTTT.

As DNA, the CDR3 is TGCGCCAGCAGCTTTACTAGCGGGGTGTCTGATACGCAGTATTTT. It is translated as CASSFTSGVSDTQYF. V is TRBV5-1 and J is TRBJ2-3; 10 nucleotides agree with TRBD2. The J segment lost 6 bases and the V segment lost 2 bases, leaving 6 bases of the junction unmatched. The CDR3 totals 15 residues. Germline CDR1 and CDR2: SGHRS and YFSETQ.

This clonotype showed up just a few times. The rearrangement joins TRBV4-3 to TRBJ1-1, with D perhaps matching TRBD1 (5 bases). V was shortened by 4 bases and J by 3 bases, with 15 bases between the two germline ends. This CDR3 has 15 amino acids. CDR1 and CDR2 from the germline V gene are LGHNA and YSLEER. The CDR3: CASSRTPGKYTEAFF. The CDR3 DNA reads as TGCGCCAGCAGCCGGACACCGGGAAAATACACTGAAGCTTTCTTT.